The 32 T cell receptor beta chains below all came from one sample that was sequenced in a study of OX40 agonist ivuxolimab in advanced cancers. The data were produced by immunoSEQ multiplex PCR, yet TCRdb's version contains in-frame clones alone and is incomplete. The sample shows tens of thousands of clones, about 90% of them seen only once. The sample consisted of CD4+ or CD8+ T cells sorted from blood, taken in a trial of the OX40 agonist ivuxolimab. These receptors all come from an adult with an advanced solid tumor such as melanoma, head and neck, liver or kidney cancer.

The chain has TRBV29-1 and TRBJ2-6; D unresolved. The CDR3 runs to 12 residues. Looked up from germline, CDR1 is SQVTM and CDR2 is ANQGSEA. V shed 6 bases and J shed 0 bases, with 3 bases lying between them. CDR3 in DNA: TGCAGCGTGACCTCTGGGGCCAACGTCCTGACTTTC. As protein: CSVTSGANVLTF.

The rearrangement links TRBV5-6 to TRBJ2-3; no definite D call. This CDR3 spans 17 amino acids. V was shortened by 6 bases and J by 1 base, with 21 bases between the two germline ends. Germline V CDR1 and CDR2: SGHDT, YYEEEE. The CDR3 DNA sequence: TGTGCCAGCACCCGTTGGGGAACTTATTATCGCACAGATACGCAGTATTTT. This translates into CASTRWGTYYRTDTQYF.

The CDR3 bases are TGTGCCAGCAGTTACTCTCGGGACAGCACAGATACGCAGTATTTT. It translates to CASSYSRDSTDTQYF. The rearrangement joins TRBV6-5 to TRBJ2-3; D tentatively reads TRBD1 or TRBD2 (5 bases each). Germline assignment: CDR1 MNHEY and CDR2 SVGAGI. The CDR3 has 15 residues. Trimming shortened V by 0 bases and J by 0 bases, and 7 bases separated the two germline ends.

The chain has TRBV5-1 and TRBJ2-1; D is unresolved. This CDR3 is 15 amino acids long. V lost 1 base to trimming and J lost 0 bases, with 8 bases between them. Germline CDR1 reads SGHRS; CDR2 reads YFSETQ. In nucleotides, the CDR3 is TGCGCCAGCAGCTTGTCAGGTTCCTCCTACAATGAGCAGTTCTTC. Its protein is CASSLSGSSYNEQFF.

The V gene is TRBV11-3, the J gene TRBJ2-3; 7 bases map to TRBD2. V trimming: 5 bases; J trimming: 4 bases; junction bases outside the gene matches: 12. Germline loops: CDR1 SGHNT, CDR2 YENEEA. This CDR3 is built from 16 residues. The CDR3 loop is CASSPRTSARADTQYF. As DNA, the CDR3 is TGTGCCAGCAGCCCGCGAACTAGCGCGCGGGCAGATACGCAGTATTTT.

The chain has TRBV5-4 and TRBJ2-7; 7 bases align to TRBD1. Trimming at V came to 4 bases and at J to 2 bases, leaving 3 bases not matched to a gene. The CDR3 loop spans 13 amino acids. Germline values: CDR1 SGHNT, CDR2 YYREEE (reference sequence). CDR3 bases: TGTGCCAGCAGCGGGGGACAGACCTACGAGCAGTACTTC. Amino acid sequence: CASSGGQTYEQYF.

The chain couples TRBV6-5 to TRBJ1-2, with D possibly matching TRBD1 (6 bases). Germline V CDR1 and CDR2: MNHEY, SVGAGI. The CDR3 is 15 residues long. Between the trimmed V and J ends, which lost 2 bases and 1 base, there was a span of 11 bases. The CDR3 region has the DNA TGTGCCAGCAGTTACCCCCGACAGGATAACTATGGCTACACCTTC. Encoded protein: CASSYPRQDNYGYTF.

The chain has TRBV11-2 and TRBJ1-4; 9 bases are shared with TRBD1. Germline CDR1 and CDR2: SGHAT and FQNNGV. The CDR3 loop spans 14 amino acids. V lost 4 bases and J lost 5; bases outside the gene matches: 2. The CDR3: CASSYGTGNEKLFF. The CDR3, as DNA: TGTGCCAGCAGCTACGGGACAGGGAATGAAAAACTGTTTTTT.

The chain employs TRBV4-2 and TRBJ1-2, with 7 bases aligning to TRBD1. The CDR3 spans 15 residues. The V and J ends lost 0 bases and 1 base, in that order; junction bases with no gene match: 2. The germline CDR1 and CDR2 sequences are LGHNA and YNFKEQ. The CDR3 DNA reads TGTGCCAGCAGCCAAGATCAGGGGGGTAACTATGGCTACACCTTC. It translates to CASSQDQGGNYGYTF.

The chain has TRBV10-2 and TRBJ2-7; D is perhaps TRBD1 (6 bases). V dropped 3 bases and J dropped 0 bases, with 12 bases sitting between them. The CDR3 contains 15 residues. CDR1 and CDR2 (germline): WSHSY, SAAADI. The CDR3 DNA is TGCGCCAGCAGTGAATACAGGGCAAGCTCCTACGAGCAGTACGTC. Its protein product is CASSEYRASSYEQYV.

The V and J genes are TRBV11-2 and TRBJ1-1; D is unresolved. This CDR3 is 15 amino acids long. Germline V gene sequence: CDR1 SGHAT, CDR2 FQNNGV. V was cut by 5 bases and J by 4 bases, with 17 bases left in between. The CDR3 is CASSLHIGKGTEAFF. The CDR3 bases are TGTGCCAGCAGCCTCCACATAGGGAAGGGCACTGAAGCTTTCTTT.

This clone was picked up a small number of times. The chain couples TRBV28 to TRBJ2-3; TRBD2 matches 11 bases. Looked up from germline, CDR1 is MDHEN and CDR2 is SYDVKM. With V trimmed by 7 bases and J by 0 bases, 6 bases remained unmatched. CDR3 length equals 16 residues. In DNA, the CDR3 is TGTGCCAGCACCCTATCTAGCGGGGGGAGCACAGATACGCAGTATTTT. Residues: CASTLSSGGSTDTQYF.

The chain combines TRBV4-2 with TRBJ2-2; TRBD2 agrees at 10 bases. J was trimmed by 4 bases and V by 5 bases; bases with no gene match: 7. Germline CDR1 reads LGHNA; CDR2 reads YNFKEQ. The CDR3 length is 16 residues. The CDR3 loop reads CASSTIAGGSTGELFF. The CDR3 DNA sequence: TGTGCCAGCAGCACCATAGCGGGAGGTTCCACCGGGGAGCTGTTTTTT.

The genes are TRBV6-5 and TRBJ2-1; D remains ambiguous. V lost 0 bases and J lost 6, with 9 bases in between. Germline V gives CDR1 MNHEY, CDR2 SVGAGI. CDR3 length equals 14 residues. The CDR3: CASSYSPWANEQFF. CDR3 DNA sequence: TGTGCCAGCAGTTACTCTCCTTGGGCCAATGAGCAGTTCTTC.

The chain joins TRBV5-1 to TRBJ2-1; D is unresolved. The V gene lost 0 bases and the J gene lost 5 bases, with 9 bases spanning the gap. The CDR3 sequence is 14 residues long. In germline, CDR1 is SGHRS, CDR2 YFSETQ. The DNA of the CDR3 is TGCGCCAGCAGCTTGGGGGTCACCGACAATGAGCAGTTCTTC. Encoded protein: CASSLGVTDNEQFF. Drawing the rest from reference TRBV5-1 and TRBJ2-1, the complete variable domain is KAGVTQTPRYLIKTRGQQVTLSCSPISGHRSVSWYQQTPGQGLQFLFEYFSETQRNKGNFPGRFSGRQFSNSRSEMNVSTLELGDSALYLCASSLGVTDNEQFFGPGTRLTVL.

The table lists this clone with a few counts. The CDR3 here is CASSVSSNQPQHF. CDR3 nucleotides: TGTGCCAGCAGCGTATCTAGCAATCAGCCCCAGCATTTT. The chain carries TRBV9 and TRBJ1-5; D unresolved. Trimming left V 1 base short and J 0 bases short, with 2 bases between. The CDR3 contains 13 residues. Germline V lookup: CDR1 SGDLS, CDR2 YYNGEE.

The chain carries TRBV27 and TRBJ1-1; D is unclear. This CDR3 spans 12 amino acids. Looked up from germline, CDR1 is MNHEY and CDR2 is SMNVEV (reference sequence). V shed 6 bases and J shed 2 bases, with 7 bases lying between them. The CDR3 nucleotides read TGTGCCAGCAGCACCTATAACACTGAAGCTTTCTTT. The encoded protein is CASSTYNTEAFF.

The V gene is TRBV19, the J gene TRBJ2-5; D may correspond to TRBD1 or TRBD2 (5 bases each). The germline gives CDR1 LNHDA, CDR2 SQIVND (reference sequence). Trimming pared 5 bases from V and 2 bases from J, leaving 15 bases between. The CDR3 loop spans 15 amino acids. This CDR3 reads CASSDPRGIQETQYF. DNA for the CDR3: TGTGCCAGTAGTGACCCGAGGGGCATTCAAGAGACCCAGTACTTC.

In nucleotides, the CDR3 is TGCGCCAGCAGCTCGACACGCTACGAGCAGTACTTC. Translation: CASSSTRYEQYF. The V call is TRBV5-1, the J call TRBJ2-7; no firm D call. The CDR3 consists of 12 residues. Germline CDR1 and CDR2: SGHRS and YFSETQ. V lost 3 bases, J lost 3 bases, and 7 bases lay in between.

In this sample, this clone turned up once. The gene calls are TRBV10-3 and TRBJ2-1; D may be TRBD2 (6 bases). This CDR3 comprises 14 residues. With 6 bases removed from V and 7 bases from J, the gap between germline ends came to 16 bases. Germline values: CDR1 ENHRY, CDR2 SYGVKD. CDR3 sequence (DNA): TGTGCCATCAGCAATAGCGGAGTTGGGAATGAGCAGTTCTTC. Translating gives CAISNSGVGNEQFF.

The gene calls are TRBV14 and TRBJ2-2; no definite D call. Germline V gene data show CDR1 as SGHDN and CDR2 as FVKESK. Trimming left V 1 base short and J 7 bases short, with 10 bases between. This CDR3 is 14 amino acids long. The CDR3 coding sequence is TGTGCCAGCAGCCAAGTTTCGGCGGTCGGGGAGCTGTTTTTT. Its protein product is CASSQVSAVGELFF.

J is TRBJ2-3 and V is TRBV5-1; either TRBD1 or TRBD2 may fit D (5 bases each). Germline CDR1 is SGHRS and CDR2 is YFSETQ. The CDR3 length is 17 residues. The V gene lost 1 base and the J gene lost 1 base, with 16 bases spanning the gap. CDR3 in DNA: TGCGCCAGCAGCTTGAGGGGTGGGGGAGACCGCACAGATACGCAGTATTTT. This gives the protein CASSLRGGGDRTDTQYF.

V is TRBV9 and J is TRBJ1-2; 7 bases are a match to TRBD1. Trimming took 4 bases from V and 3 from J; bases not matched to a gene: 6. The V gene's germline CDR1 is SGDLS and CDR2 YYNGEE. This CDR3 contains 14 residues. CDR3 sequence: CASSPGQGDYGYTF. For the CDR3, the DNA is TGTGCCAGCAGCCCAGGTCAGGGGGACTATGGCTACACCTTC.

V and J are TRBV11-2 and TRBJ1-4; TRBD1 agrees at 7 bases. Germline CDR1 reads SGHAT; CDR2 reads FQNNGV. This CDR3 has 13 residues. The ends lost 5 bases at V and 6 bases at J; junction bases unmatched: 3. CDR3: CASSRGTDEKLFF. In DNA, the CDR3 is TGTGCCAGCAGCCGTGGGACAGATGAAAAACTGTTTTTT.

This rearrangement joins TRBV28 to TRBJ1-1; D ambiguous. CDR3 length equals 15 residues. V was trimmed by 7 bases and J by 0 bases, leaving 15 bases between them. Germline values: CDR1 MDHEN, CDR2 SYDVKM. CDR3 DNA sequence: TGTGCCAGCACTCTACTACCCACAGTGAACACTGAAGCTTTCTTT. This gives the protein CASTLLPTVNTEAFF.

CDR3 nucleotide sequence: TGTGCCAGCAGTGCACCGGGACAGGGATCTGAAGCTTTCTTT. Protein: CASSAPGQGSEAFF. The chain recombines TRBV25-1 with TRBJ1-1; 9 nucleotides align to TRBD1. Germline V gene lookup returns CDR1 MGHDK and CDR2 SYGVNS. Germline trimming cut 4 bases from V and 6 bases from J; bases unmatched to any gene: 6. This CDR3 has 14 amino acids.

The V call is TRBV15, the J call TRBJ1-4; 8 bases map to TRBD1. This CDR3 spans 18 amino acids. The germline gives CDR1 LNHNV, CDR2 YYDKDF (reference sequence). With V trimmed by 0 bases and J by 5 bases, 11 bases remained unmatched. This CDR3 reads CATSRDRGRGQPNEKLFF. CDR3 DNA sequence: TGTGCCACCAGCAGAGATAGGGGCAGGGGGCAACCAAATGAAAAACTGTTTTTT.

For the CDR3, the DNA is TGTGCCAGCGAAACAGTGAACACTGAAGCTTTCTTT. It specifies CASETVNTEAFF. V gene TRBV28 combines with J gene TRBJ1-1; D is undetermined. Germline V gene data show CDR1 as MDHEN and CDR2 as SYDVKM. The CDR3 contains 12 residues. The V end was cut by 8 bases, the J end by 0 bases, with 7 bases between.

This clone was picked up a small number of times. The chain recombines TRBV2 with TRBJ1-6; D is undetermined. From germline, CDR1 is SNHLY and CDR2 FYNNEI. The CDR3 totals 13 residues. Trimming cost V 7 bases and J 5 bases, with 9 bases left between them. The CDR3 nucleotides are TGTGCCAGCAAGGCTGCTCATAATTCACCCCTCCACTTT. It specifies CASKAAHNSPLHF.

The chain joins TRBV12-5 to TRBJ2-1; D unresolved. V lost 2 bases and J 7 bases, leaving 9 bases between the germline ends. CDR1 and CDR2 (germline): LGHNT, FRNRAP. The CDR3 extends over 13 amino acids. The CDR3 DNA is TGTGCTAGTGGTTTGAGTGTCGGAAATGAGCAGTTCTTC. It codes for CASGLSVGNEQFF.

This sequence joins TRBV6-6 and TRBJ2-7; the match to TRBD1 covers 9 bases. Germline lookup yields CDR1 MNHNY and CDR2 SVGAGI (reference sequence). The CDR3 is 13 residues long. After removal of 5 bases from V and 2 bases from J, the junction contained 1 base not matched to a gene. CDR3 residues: CASSRDRAYEQYV. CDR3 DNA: TGTGCCAGCAGTCGGGACAGGGCCTACGAGCAGTACGTC.

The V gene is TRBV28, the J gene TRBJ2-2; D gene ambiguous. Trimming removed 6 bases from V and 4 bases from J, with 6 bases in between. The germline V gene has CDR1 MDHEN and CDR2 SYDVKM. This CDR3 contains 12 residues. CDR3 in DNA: TGTGCCAGCAGACCGCCCACCGGGGAGCTGTTTTTT. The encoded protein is CASRPPTGELFF.